This paragraph covers one T cell receptor beta chain sequence. The antigen is undetermined. The source of the sample is a study of STAT5B mutations in CD4+ large granular lymphocyte leukemia. Overall study results and limits: Compared with healthy controls (2/35), patient top clones favored TRBV06 (8/27). Over 20% of private leukemic clonotypes occurred rarely in other patients' non-leukemic repertoires.

This CDR3 is 13 amino acids long. The germline CDR1 and CDR2 sequences are SQVTM and ANQGSEA. V was pared by 0 bases and J by 12 bases, with 11 bases of the junction left unmatched. Assay used: immunoSEQ multiplex PCR; TCRdb lists only in-frame clones, some missing. Of about 32,000 clones in the sample, roughly 70% were seen once. Control samples were healthy donors' buffy coats. Sequences were obtained from CD4+ T cells from blood buffy coats. The TCR comes from a human donor in good health. The V call is TRBV29-1, the J call TRBJ2-7; 7 nucleotides align to TRBD1. The CDR3 region has the DNA TGCAGCGTTGAAGACGCCAACCGACAGGGCCGGTACTTC. Protein sequence: CSVEDANRQGRYF.